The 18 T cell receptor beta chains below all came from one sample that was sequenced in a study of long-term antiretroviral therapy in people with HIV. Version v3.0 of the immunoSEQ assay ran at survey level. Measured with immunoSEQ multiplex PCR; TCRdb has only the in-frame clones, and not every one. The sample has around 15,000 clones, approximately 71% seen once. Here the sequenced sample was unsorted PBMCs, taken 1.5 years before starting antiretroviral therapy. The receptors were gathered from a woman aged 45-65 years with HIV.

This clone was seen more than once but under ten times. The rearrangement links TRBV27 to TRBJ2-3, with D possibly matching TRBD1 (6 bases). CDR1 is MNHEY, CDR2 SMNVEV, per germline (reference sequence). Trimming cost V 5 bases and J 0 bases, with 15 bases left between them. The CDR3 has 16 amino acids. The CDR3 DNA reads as TGTGCCAGCAGTCGCTGGACAGCAACTAGCACAGATACGCAGTATTTT. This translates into CASSRWTATSTDTQYF.

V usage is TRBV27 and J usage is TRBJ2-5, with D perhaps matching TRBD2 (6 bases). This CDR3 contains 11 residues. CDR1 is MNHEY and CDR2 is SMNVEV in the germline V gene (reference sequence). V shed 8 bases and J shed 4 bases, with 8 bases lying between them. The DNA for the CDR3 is TGTGCCAGCGGGGGGTCAGAGACCCAGTACTTC. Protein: CASGGSETQYF.

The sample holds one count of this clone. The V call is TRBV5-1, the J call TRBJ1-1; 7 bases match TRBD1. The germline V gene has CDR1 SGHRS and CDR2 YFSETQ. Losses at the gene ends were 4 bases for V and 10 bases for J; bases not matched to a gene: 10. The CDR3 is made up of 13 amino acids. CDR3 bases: TGCGCCAGCAGCCCGGCGCTGACAGGGAGAGCTTTCTTT. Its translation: CASSPALTGRAFF.

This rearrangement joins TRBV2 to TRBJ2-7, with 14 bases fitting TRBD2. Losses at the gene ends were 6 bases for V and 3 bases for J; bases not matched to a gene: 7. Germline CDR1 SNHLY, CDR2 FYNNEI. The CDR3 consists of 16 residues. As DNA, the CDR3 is TGTGCCAGCAGCAGATCGGGACTAGCGGGGGACTACGAGCAGTACGTC. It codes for CASSRSGLAGDYEQYV.

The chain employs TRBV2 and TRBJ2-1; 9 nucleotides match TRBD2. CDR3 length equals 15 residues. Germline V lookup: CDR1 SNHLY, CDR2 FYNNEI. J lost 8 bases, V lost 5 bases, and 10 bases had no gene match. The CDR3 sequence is CASSSMAGGQDEQFF. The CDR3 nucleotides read TGTGCCAGCAGTTCTATGGCGGGGGGGCAGGATGAGCAGTTCTTC.

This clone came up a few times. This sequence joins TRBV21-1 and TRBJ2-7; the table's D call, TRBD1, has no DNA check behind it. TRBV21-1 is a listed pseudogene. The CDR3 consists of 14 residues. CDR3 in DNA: TGTGCCAGAGGCGGGGACAGGGGCTCCTACGAGCAGTACTTC. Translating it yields CARGGDRGSYEQYF.

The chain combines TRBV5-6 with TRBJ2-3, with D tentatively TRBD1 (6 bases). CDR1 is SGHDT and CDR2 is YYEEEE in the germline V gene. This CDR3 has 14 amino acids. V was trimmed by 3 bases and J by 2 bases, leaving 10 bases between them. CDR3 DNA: TGTGCCAGCAGCTATGGACAGTTCACAGATACGCAGTATTTT. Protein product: CASSYGQFTDTQYF.

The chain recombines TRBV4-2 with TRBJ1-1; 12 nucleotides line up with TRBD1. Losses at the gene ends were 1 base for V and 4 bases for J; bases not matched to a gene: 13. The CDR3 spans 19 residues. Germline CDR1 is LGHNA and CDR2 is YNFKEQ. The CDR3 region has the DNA TGTGCCAGCAGCCAAGGAATGGTCAGGGGACAGGGGGCTGGCACTGAAGCTTTCTTT. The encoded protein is CASSQGMVRGQGAGTEAFF.

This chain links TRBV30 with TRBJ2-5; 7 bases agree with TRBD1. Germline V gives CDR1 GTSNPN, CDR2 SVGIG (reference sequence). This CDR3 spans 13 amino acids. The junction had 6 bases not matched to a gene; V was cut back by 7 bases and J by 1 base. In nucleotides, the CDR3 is TGTGCCTTGCACAGGGGCGCCCAAGAGACCCAGTACTTC. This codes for CALHRGAQETQYF.

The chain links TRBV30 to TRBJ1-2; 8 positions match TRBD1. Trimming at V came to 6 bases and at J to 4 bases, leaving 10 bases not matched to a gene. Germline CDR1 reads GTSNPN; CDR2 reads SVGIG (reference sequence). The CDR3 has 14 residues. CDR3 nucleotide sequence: TGTGCCTGCCCATCCGGGACAGGCCCCTATGGCTACACCTTC. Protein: CACPSGTGPYGYTF.

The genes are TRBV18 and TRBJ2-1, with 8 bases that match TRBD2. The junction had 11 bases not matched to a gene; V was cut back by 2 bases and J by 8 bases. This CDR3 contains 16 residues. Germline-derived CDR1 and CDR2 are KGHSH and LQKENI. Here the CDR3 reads CASSPGRDSGAHEQFF. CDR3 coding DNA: TGTGCCAGCTCACCAGGCAGAGATAGCGGGGCCCATGAGCAGTTCTTC.

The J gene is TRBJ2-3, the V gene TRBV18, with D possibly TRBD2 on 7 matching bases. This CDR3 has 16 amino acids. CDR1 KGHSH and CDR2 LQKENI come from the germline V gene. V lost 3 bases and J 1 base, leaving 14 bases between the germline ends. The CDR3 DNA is TGTGCCAGCTCACCCCAACTAGGGGGGGGCACAGATACGCAGTATTTT. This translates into CASSPQLGGGTDTQYF.

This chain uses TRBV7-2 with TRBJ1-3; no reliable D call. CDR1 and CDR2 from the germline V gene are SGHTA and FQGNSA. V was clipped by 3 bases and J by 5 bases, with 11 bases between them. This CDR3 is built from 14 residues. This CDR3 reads CASSLRGSRNTIYF. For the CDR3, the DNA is TGTGCCAGCAGCTTGAGAGGAAGCAGAAACACCATATATTTT.

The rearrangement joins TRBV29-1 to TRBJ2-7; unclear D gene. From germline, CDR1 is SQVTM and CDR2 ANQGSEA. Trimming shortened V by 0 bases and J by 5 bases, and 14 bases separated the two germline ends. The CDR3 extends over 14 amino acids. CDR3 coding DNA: TGCAGCGTTGAAGAGCAGACGGTCCCTAACGAGCAGTACTTC. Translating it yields CSVEEQTVPNEQYF.

This CDR3 is CSAGGGIYEQYF. The CDR3 bases are TGCAGCGCCGGAGGGGGGATCTACGAGCAGTACTTC. The rearrangement uses TRBV29-1 and TRBJ2-7; D is tentatively TRBD1 or TRBD2 (6 bases each). Germline assignment: CDR1 SQVTM and CDR2 ANQGSEA. The CDR3 totals 12 residues. Trimming stripped 7 bases from V and 3 bases from J, with 13 bases between.

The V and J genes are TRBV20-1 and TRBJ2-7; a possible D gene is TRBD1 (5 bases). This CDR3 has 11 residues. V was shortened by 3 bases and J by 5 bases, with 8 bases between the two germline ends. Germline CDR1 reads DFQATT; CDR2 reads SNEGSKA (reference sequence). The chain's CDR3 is CSASSGNEQYF. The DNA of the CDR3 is TGCAGTGCTAGCTCAGGGAACGAGCAGTACTTC.

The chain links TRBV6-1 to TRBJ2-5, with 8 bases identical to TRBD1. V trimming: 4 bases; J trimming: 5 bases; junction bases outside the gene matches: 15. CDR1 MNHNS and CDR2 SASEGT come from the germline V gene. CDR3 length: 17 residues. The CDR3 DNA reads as TGTGCCAGCAGTGTGGCTACGTTCCAGGGGGCTGCGGAGACCCAGTACTTC. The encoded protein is CASSVATFQGAAETQYF.

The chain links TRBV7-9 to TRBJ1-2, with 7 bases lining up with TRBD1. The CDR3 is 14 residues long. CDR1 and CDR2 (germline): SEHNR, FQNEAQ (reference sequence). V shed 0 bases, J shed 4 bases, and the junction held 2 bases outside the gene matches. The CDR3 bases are TGTGCCAGCAGCTTAGCAGGGGACAGCTATGGCTACACCTTC. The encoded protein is CASSLAGDSYGYTF.